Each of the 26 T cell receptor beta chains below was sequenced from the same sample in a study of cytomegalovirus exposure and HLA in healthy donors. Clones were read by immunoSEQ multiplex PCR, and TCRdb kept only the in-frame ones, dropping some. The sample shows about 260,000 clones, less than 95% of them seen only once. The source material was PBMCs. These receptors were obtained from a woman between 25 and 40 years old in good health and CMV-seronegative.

In DNA, the CDR3 is TGTGCCAGCCTACTAGATAATGAGCAGTTCTTC. It specifies CASLLDNEQFF. The chain is built from TRBV28 and TRBJ2-1; possibly TRBD2 for D (5 bases). Trimming took 8 bases from V and 7 from J, leaving 9 bases between them. The CDR3 is made up of 11 amino acids. Germline loops: CDR1 MDHEN, CDR2 SYDVKM.

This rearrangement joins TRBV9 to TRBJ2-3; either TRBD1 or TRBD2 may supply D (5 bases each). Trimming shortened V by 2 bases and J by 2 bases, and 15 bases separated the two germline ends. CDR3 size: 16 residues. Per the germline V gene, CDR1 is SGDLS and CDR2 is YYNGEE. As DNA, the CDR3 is TGTGCCAGCAGCGTCCAGGGAGAGGGGACCACAGATACGCAGTATTTT. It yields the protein CASSVQGEGTTDTQYF.

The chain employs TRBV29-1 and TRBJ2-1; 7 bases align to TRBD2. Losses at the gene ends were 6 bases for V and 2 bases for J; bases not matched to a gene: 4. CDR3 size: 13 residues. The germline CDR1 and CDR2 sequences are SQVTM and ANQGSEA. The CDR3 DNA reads TGCAGCGTGGGAGGGGTGCCCTACAATGAGCAGTTCTTC. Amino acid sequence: CSVGGVPYNEQFF.

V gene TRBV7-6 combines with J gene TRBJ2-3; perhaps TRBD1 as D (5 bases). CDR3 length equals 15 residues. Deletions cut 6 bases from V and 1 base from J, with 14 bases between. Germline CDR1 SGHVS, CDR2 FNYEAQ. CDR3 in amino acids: CASSLARTRTDTQYF. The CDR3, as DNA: TGTGCCAGCAGTCTGGCCAGGACACGCACAGATACGCAGTATTTT.

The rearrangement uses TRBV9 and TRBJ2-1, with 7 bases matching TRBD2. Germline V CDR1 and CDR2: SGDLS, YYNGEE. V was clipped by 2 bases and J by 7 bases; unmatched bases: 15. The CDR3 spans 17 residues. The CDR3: CASSVGLRETRLNEQFF. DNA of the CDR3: TGTGCCAGCAGCGTCGGCCTGCGGGAGACTCGTTTGAATGAGCAGTTCTTC.

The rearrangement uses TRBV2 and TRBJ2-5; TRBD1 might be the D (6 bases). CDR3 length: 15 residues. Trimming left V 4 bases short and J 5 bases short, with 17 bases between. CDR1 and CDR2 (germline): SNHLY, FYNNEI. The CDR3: CASSVSNREYETQYF. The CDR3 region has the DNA TGTGCCAGCAGTGTATCGAACAGGGAGTACGAGACCCAGTACTTC.

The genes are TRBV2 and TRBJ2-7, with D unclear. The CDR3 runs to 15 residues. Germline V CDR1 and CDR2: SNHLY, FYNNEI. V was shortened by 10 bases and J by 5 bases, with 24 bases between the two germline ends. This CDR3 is CAITSIPRSPHEQYF. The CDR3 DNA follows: TGTGCCATCACCTCTATACCGCGGAGTCCCCACGAGCAGTACTTC.

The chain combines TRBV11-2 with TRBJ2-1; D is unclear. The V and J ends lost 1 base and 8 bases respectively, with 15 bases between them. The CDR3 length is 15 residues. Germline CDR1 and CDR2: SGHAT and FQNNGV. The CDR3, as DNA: TGTGCCAGCAGCTTAGCGAGTTACAAGGGCCATGAGCAGTTCTTC. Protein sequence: CASSLASYKGHEQFF.

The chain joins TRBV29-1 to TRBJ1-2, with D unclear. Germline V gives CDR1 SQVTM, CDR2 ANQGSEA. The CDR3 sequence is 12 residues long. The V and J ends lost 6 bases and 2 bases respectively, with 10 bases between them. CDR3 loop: CSVSGPNYGYTF. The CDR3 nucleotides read TGCAGCGTCTCCGGGCCCAACTATGGCTACACCTTC. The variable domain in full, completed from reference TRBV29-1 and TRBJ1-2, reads SAVISQKPSRDICQRGTSLTIQCQVDSQVTMMFWYRQQPGQSLTLIATANQGSEATYESGFVIDKFPISRPNLTFSTLTVSNMSPEDSSIYLCSVSGPNYGYTFGSGTRLTVV.

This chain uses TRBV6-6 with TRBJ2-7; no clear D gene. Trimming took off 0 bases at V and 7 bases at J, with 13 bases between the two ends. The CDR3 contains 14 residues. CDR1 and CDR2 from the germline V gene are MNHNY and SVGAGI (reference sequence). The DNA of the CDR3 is TGTGCCAGCAGTTACTCTGGGGTGGTTTTGGAGCAGTACTTC. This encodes CASSYSGVVLEQYF.

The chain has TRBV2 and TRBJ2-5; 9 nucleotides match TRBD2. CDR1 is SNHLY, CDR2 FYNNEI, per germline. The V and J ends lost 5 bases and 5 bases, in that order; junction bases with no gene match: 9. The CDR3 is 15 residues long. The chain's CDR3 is CASSQDGLAGETQYF. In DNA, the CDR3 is TGTGCCAGCAGTCAAGACGGCCTAGCGGGGGAGACCCAGTACTTC.

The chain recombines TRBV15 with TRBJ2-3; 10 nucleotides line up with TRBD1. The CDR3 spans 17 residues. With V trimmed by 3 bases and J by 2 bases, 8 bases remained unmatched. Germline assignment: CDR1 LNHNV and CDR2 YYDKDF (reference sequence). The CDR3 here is CATSRSLGTGDTDTQYF. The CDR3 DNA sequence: TGTGCCACCAGCAGGTCCCTCGGGACAGGGGACACAGATACGCAGTATTTT.

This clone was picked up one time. The CDR3 bases are TGCGCCAGCTCTGGACAGCCCCAAGAGACCCAGTACTTC. This gives the protein CASSGQPQETQYF. V and J are TRBV10-2 and TRBJ2-5, with D tentatively TRBD1 (6 bases). Germline V gives CDR1 WSHSY, CDR2 SAAADI. Trimming took off 8 bases at V and 1 base at J, with 11 bases between the two ends. The length of the CDR3 is 13 residues.

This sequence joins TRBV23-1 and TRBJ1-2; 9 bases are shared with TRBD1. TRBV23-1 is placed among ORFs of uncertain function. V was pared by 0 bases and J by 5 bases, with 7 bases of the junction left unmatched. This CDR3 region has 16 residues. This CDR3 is CASSQSRTGVWYGYTF. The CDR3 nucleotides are TGCGCCAGCAGTCAATCCCGGACAGGGGTGTGGTATGGCTACACCTTC.

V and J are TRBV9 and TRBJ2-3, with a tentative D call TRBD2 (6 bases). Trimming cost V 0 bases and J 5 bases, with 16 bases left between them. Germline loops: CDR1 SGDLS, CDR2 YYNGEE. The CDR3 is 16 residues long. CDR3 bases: TGTGCCAGCAGCGTAGGTGGGGGAGCGGGTCAAGATACGCAGTATTTT. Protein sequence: CASSVGGGAGQDTQYF. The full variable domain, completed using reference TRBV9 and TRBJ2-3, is DSGVTQTPKHLITATGQRVTLRCSPRSGDLSVYWYQQSLDQGLQFLIQYYNGEERAKGNILERFSAQQFPDLHSELNLSSLELGDSALYFCASSVGGGAGQDTQYFGPGTRLTVL.

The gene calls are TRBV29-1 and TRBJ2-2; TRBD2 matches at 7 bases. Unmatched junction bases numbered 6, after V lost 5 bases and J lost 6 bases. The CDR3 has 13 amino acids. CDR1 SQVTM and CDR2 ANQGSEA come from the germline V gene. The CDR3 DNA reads TGCAGCGTTAGGCTAAGCGGGGCCGGGGAGCTGTTTTTT. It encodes CSVRLSGAGELFF.

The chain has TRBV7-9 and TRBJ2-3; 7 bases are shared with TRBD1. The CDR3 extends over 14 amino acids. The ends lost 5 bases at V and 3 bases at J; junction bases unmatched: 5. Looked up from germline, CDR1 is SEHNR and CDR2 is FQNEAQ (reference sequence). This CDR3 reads CASSPGQVTDTQYF. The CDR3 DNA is TGTGCCAGCAGCCCTGGACAGGTGACAGATACGCAGTATTTT.

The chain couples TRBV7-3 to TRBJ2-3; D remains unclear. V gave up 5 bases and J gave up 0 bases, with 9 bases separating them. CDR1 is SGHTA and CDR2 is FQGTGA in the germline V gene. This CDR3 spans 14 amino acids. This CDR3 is CASSPRHSTDTQYF. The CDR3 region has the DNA TGTGCCAGCAGCCCAAGACATAGCACAGATACGCAGTATTTT.

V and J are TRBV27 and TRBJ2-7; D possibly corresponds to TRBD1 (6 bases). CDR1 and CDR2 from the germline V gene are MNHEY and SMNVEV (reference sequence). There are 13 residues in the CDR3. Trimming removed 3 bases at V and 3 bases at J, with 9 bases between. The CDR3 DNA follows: TGTGCCAGCAGTTTTACAGGGAACTACGAGCAGTACTTC. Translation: CASSFTGNYEQYF.

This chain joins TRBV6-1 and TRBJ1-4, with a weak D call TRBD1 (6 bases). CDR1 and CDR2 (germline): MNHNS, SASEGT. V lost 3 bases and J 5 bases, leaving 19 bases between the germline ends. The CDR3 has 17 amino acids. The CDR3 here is CASSEAGRGWPNEKLFF. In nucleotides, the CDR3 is TGTGCCAGCAGTGAGGCGGGCAGGGGTTGGCCAAATGAAAAACTGTTTTTT.

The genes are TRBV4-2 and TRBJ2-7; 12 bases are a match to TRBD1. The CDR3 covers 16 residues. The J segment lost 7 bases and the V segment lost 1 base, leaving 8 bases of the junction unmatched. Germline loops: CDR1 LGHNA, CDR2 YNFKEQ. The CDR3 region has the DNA TGTGCCAGCAGCCAAGGACCGGGACAGGGGGCTGTGGAGCAGTACTTC. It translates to CASSQGPGQGAVEQYF.

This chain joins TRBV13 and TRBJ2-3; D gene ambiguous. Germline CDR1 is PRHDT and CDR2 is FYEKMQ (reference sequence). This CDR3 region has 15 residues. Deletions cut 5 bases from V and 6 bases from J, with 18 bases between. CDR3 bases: TGTGCCAGCAGCCCGTGGCTACCCGCCGGGGATACGCAGTATTTT. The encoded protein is CASSPWLPAGDTQYF.

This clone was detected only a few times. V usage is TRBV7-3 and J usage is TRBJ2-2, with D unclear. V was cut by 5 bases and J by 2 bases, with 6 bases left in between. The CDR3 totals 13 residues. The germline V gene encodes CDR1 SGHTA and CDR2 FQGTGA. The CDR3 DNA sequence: TGTGCCAGCAGCCCTCTAAACACCGGGGAGCTGTTTTTT. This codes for CASSPLNTGELFF.

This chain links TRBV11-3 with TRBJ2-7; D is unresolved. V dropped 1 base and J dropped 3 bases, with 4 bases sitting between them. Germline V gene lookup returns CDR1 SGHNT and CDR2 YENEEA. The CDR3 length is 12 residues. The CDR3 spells CASSLARYEQYF. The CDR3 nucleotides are TGTGCCAGCAGCTTAGCTCGCTACGAGCAGTACTTC.

The CDR3 sequence: CASRTAGVDTQYF. For the CDR3, the DNA is TGCGCCTCCCGGACGGCGGGAGTAGATACGCAGTATTTT. The chain combines TRBV5-1 with TRBJ2-3; TRBD2 aligns across 7 bases. Germline-derived CDR1 and CDR2 are SGHRS and YFSETQ. With 10 bases clipped from V and 5 bases from J, the junction kept 10 bases outside the gene matches. This CDR3 has 13 amino acids.

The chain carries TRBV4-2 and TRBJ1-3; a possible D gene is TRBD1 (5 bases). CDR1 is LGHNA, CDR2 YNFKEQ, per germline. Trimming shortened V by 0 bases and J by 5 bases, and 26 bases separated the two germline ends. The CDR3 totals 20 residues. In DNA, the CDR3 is TGTGCCAGCAGCCAAGAAGGGGATTATGGGAGGGGAACTAAGCGAAACACCATATATTTT. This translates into CASSQEGDYGRGTKRNTIYF.